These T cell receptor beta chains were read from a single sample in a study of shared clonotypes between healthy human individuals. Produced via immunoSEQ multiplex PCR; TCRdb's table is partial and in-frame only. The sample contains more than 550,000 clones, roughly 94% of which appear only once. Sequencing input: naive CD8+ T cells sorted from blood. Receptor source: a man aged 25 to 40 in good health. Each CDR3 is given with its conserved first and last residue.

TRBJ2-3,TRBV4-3,CASSQDYGARAGGTDTQYF
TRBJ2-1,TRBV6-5,CASTLAGNEQFF
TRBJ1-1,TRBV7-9,CASSDRQVRGTEAFF
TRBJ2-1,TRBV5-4,CASSLAQPFYNEQFF
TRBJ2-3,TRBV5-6,CASRRRQGRTDTQYF
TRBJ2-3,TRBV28,CASVEDLLSSTDTQYF
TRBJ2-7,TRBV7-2,CASSLVHPVGAYEQYF
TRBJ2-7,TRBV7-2,CASSSLTGHDSYEQYF
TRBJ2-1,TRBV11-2,CASSLPGQGLNEQFF
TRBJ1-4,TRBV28,CASSEITGGVAEKLFF
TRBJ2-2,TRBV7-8,CASSLTRGNTGELFF
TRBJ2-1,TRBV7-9,CASSLGGKSYNEQFF
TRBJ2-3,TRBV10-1,CASSESLAGRTDTQYF
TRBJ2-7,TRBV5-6,CASSLDRDYEQYF
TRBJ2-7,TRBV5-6,CASSLVTVSYEQYF
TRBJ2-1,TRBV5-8,CASSWRRNLRHEQFF
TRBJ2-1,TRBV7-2,CASEIGPNNEQFF
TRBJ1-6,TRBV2,CAALGPPLHF
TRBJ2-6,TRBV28,CASSLMIFPTGANVLTF
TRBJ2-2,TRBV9,CASSGSLYQTGELFF
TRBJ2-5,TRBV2,CASSGGRYYF
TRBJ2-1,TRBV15,CATSREPSGRGVRNEQFF
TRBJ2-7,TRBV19,CASSINFAGDEQYF
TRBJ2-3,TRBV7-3,CASSPTLAGSSTDTQYF
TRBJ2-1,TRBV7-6,CASSLEPSDNEQFF
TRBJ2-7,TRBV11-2,CASSFHVGGNYEQYF
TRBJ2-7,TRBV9,CASSVAGTSGSPSSYEQYF
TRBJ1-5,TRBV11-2,CASSLGMRSGRNQPQHF
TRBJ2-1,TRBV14,CASSQDRIWHEQFF
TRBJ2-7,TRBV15,CATSRDGLSYEQYF
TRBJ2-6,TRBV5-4,CASSALGQGHSGANVLTF
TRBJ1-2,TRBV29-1,CSVLGGRTGLNYGYTF
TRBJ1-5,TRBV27,CASSLLGDLEPQHF
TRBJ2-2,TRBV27,CASLGREGPNTGELFF